The 3 T cell receptor beta chains given below trace back to one sample, sequenced in a study of radiotherapy plus CTLA-4 blockade in lung cancer. Profiling relied on immunoSEQ multiplex PCR, and the TCRdb table lists in-frame clones only, not all of them. This sample has 56,000 or so clones, with 79% found just once. The sample in question was peripheral blood, obtained from a patient treated with radiotherapy plus ipilimumab. The receptors were gathered from a human donor with non-small cell lung cancer who had a partial response to radiotherapy plus ipilimumab.

The chain has TRBV9 and TRBJ2-3, with 9 nucleotides matching TRBD1. CDR3 length equals 15 residues. Germline-derived CDR1 and CDR2 are SGDLS and YYNGEE. With 3 bases clipped from V and 1 base from J, the junction kept 3 bases outside the gene matches. CDR3: CASSAYRGRTDTQYF. DNA of the CDR3: TGTGCCAGCAGCGCCTACAGGGGGCGCACAGATACGCAGTATTTT.

The chain employs TRBV7-9 and TRBJ1-1; a weak D match, TRBD1 (5 bases). V dropped 2 bases and J dropped 5 bases, with 15 bases sitting between them. The CDR3 contains 15 residues. Germline assignment: CDR1 SEHNR and CDR2 FQNEAQ (reference sequence). The CDR3: CASSLSRQGKTEAFF. DNA for the CDR3: TGTGCCAGCAGCTTATCCCGGCAGGGAAAAACTGAAGCTTTCTTT. Full variable domain (remainder filled in from reference TRBV7-9 and TRBJ1-1): DTGVSQNPRHKITKRGQNVTFRCDPISEHNRLYWYRQTLGQGPEFLTYFQNEAQLEKSRLLSDRFSAERPKGSFSTLEIQRTEQGDSAMYLCASSLSRQGKTEAFFGQGTRLTVV.

This clone has a single count. The V call is TRBV9, the J call TRBJ1-2, with a tentative D call TRBD1 (6 bases). The germline gives CDR1 SGDLS, CDR2 YYNGEE. CDR3 length: 14 residues. Trimming removed 1 base at V and 9 bases at J, with 16 bases between. The CDR3, as DNA: TGTGCCAGCAGCGTATGGGGGGGGGCGGCGAGCTACACCTTC. Protein: CASSVWGGAASYTF.